Reported below is one T cell receptor beta chain. Antigen unknown. The sample is drawn from a study of a mutant IDH1 vaccine in newly diagnosed glioma. Background on the study: Patients' prior therapy spanned radiotherapy, temozolomide, or both; most underwent both.

Notes on the study in general: Pseudoprogression appears to have had no connection to changes in top peripheral T cell clonotypes.

The CDR3 is 13 amino acids. Per the germline V gene, CDR1 is SGHTA and CDR2 is FQGNSA. V lost 4 bases and J lost 16, with 20 bases in between. Here immunoSEQ multiplex PCR was the method, and the copy in TCRdb shows in-frame clones only, minus some. The sample lists 30,000 to 40,000 clones, roughly 76% seen once, with about 5.2% in the top ten. Time point defined: week 23, last vaccination. In every dose of vaccine, 300 ug of mutant IDH1 20-mer peptide was given alongside topical imiquimod. The sequenced sample was PBMCs, obtained from a glioma patient whose treatment included an IDH1 peptide vaccine. The receptor's source is a man aged 40-50 years with glioma. The V call is TRBV7-2, the J call TRBJ2-4, with D tentatively TRBD2 (5 bases). The CDR3 is CASSSPDGVNRYF. The CDR3 nucleotides are TGTGCCAGCAGCTCCCCGGACGGGGTAAACAGATACTTC.